Shown below are 8 T cell receptor beta chains from a single sample sequenced in a study of tumor-infiltrating lymphocytes in localized non-small cell lung cancer. Repertoires were generated with immunoSEQ multiplex PCR, while TCRdb's copy carries only in-frame clones and drops some. The repertoire includes fewer than 20,000 clones, approximately 79% of them detected once, and 5% to 7% sits in the top ten. The sequenced sample consisted of lung tumor tissue. The source of these receptors is a human donor with non-small cell lung cancer.

The chain carries TRBV4-1 and TRBJ1-2; D call uncertain. Germline CDR1 reads MGHRA; CDR2 reads YSYEKL. V was clipped by 1 base and J by 8 bases, with 14 bases between them. This CDR3 contains 14 residues. The CDR3 DNA follows: TGCGCCAGCAGCCAAGGACTGGCAGCGCGAGGCTACACCTTC. It yields the protein CASSQGLAARGYTF.

The genes are TRBV5-5 and TRBJ2-7; TRBD1 aligns across 10 bases. Germline CDR1 SGHKS, CDR2 YYEKEE (reference sequence). The CDR3 contains 14 residues. V lost 2 bases and J lost 7; bases outside the gene matches: 6. The CDR3 sequence is CASSFRDRGEEQYF. CDR3 bases: TGTGCCAGCAGCTTTAGGGACAGGGGTGAAGAGCAGTACTTC.

V and J are TRBV19 and TRBJ1-1; perhaps TRBD1 as D (5 bases). The CDR3 is made up of 15 amino acids. The germline CDR1 and CDR2 sequences are LNHDA and SQIVND (reference sequence). The V gene lost 5 bases and the J gene lost 4 bases, with 17 bases spanning the gap. CDR3 in DNA: TGTGCCAGTAGTGCCCAGCCGACAGTCCTCACTGAAGCTTTCTTT. It translates to CASSAQPTVLTEAFF.

The CDR3 nucleotides read TGTGCCAGCAGTTTCGACGGGACAGGGAGCTCCTACGAGCAGTACTTC. Residues: CASSFDGTGSSYEQYF. The chain carries TRBV27 and TRBJ2-7; 9 nucleotides align to TRBD1. The germline CDR1 and CDR2 sequences are MNHEY and SMNVEV (reference sequence). V trimming: 3 bases; J trimming: 0 bases; junction bases outside the gene matches: 6. The CDR3 spans 16 residues.

The rearrangement links TRBV28 to TRBJ1-2; no clear D. Germline V gene lookup returns CDR1 MDHEN and CDR2 SYDVKM. The CDR3 loop spans 13 amino acids. Deletions cut 6 bases from V and 6 bases from J, with 14 bases between. DNA for the CDR3: TGTGCCAGCAGAGTCAACCGGATTGATGGCTACACCTTC. Translated: CASRVNRIDGYTF.

The rearrangement joins TRBV12-5 to TRBJ2-5; D is possibly TRBD1 (5 bases). Between the trimmed V and J ends, which lost 0 bases and 5 bases, there was a span of 19 bases. Germline V lookup: CDR1 LGHNT, CDR2 FRNRAP. There are 17 residues in the CDR3. The CDR3 sequence is CASGLVRSQGMSETQYF. CDR3 coding DNA: TGTGCTAGTGGTTTGGTACGTTCCCAGGGTATGAGTGAGACCCAGTACTTC.

Comment on this clone: This same CDR3 is encoded by further DNA sequences in the sample. The V and J genes are TRBV9 and TRBJ2-7, with a possible D match to TRBD1 (6 bases). CDR3 length: 14 residues. Trimming pared 0 bases from V and 2 bases from J, leaving 9 bases between. Germline CDR1 is SGDLS and CDR2 is YYNGEE. The CDR3 DNA sequence: TGTGCCAGCAGCGTAGGGCAGGGGACCTACGAGCAGTACTTC. Amino acids: CASSVGQGTYEQYF.

The gene calls are TRBV27 and TRBJ2-7; D not certain. This CDR3 is 12 amino acids long. V gave up 4 bases and J gave up 0 bases, with 4 bases separating them. From germline, CDR1 is MNHEY and CDR2 SMNVEV (reference sequence). CDR3 sequence reads: CASSSSSYEQYF. The CDR3 DNA sequence: TGTGCCAGCAGTTCGAGCTCCTACGAGCAGTACTTC.